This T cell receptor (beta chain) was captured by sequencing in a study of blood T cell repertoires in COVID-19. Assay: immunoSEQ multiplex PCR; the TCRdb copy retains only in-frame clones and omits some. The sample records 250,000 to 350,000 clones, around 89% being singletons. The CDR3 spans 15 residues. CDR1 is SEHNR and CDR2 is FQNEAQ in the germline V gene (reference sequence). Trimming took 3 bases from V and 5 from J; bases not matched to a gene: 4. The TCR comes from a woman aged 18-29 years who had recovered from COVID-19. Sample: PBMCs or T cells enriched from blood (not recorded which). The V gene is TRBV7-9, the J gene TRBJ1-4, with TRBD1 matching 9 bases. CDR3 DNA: TGTGCCAGCAGCTTGGGGACAGGGAAAAATGAAAAACTGTTTTTT. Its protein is CASSLGTGKNEKLFF.